This entry is about one T cell receptor beta chain. The table lists this clone with a count of one. Its antigen is currently not known. No base qualities exist here, and no much larger clone lies one base off it. The entry originates in a study of T cell changes during pregnancy in multiple sclerosis (dated by TCRdb to the late 2010s). Regarding the study in general: The study looked at changes in the T cell repertoire across pregnancy in women with multiple sclerosis.

CDR1 and CDR2, looked up from the germline V gene (reference sequence), are SGHAT and FQDESV. The CDR3, from cysteine to phenylalanine, totals 17 residues. Here the CDR3 DNA is all that survives: 51 bases in frame from base 1. Trimmed from V: 5 bases; trimmed from J: 3 bases; junction bases lacking a gene match: 7. The library was generated by the immunoSEQ multiplex PCR assay. Drawn from immuneACCESS, this table holds only the in-frame rearrangements with V and J called that TCRdb kept. Clones are partly lost; checked studies trace under half to an unresolved V gene and leave the rest unexplained. Here the sample has about 80,000 clones; 70% to 90% occur a single time. The ten largest clones take up 1.5% to 2% of the sample.

The specimen was peripheral blood, collected before pregnancy. The receptor comes from a female donor with multiple sclerosis, enrolled in a pregnancy study. This chain joins TRBV11-1 to TRBJ2-2; TRBD2 agrees with 12 junctional bases. CDR3 protein: CASSQSGTSGYTGELFF. In nucleotide form, the sequence is TGTGCCAGCAGCCAATCGGGGACTAGCGGGTACACCGGGGAGCTGTTTTTT.